The 27 T cell receptor beta chains below come from one sample, sequenced in a study of Siglec-9 on CD8 T cells in melanoma. Some clones are missing from TCRdb's copy, which holds only in-frame ones; the method was immunoSEQ multiplex PCR. The table lists more than 25,000 clones, about 80% of them singletons. The sequencing input was Siglec-9- CD8+ T cells sorted from blood. These receptors originate from a human donor in good health.

This clone came up once. The genes are TRBV9 and TRBJ1-3, with a weak D call TRBD1 (5 bases). Germline V CDR1 and CDR2: SGDLS, YYNGEE. This CDR3 comprises 15 residues. V was trimmed by 3 bases and J by 2 bases, leaving 12 bases between them. The CDR3 protein is CASSAASRAGNTIYF. The CDR3 DNA is TGTGCCAGCAGCGCGGCGTCCAGGGCTGGAAACACCATATATTTT. Based on the CDR3 plus reference TRBV9 and TRBJ1-3, the full variable domain is DSGVTQTPKHLITATGQRVTLRCSPRSGDLSVYWYQQSLDQGLQFLIQYYNGEERAKGNILERFSAQQFPDLHSELNLSSLELGDSALYFCASSAASRAGNTIYFGEGSWLTVV.

The chain couples TRBV2 to TRBJ2-2; a weak D match, TRBD1 (5 bases). This CDR3 is built from 18 residues. Per the germline V gene, CDR1 is SNHLY and CDR2 is FYNNEI. V dropped 0 bases and J dropped 0 bases, with 14 bases sitting between them. CDR3 DNA: TGTGCCAGCAGTGAAGCGGGTCCAGGGAAGGCGAACACCGGGGAGCTGTTTTTT. Its protein is CASSEAGPGKANTGELFF.

This clone was picked up one time. J is TRBJ2-1 and V is TRBV27; D might be TRBD1 (5 bases). CDR3 size: 16 residues. The germline V gene encodes CDR1 MNHEY and CDR2 SMNVEV (reference sequence). This CDR3 reads CASQGSRNSPIGEQFF. DNA for the CDR3: TGTGCGAGTCAGGGCAGTCGAAATTCCCCAATTGGTGAGCAGTTCTTC.

The DNA for the CDR3 is TGTGCCAGCAGCTCGACAGATTCCACAGATACGCAGTATTTT. Translation gives CASSSTDSTDTQYF. V gene TRBV7-9 combines with J gene TRBJ2-3; D perhaps matches TRBD1 (5 bases). Germline V gives CDR1 SEHNR, CDR2 FQNEAQ (reference sequence). V lost 4 bases and J 2 bases, leaving 10 bases between the germline ends. This CDR3 has 14 amino acids.

By share, this clone ranks as large. The CDR3, as DNA: TGTGCCAGCAGCCAAGGGTACGGAGCTTTCTTT. This translates into CASSQGYGAFF. The rearrangement uses TRBV16 and TRBJ1-1; the D is unclear. CDR1 is KGHSY and CDR2 is FQNENV in the germline V gene. V gave up 2 bases and J gave up 10 bases, with 8 bases separating them. There are 11 residues in the CDR3.

The V and J genes are TRBV9 and TRBJ2-3; tentatively, D is TRBD1 (5 bases). CDR1 SGDLS and CDR2 YYNGEE come from the germline V gene. V was trimmed by 0 bases and J by 2 bases, leaving 13 bases between them. The CDR3 loop spans 16 amino acids. The CDR3 reads CASSVARDRTTDTQYF. Written as DNA, the CDR3 is TGTGCCAGCAGCGTAGCGAGAGACAGAACCACAGATACGCAGTATTTT.

In its sample, this clone was seen a few times. The chain joins TRBV4-2 to TRBJ1-5; D not resolved. The germline V gene has CDR1 LGHNA and CDR2 YNFKEQ. V shed 0 bases and J shed 4 bases, with 7 bases lying between them. The CDR3 sequence is 14 residues long. The CDR3 DNA sequence: TGTGCCAGCAGCCAAGACACAGTGAATCAGCCCCAGCATTTT. Amino acids: CASSQDTVNQPQHF.

This rearrangement joins TRBV19 to TRBJ1-3, with D uncertain. CDR1 is LNHDA and CDR2 is SQIVND in the germline V gene (reference sequence). The germline V and J ends were trimmed by 1 base and 11 bases, with 21 bases remaining between them. The CDR3 runs to 16 residues. The CDR3 spells CASSIARSRRFPAIYF. DNA of the CDR3: TGTGCCAGTAGTATAGCCCGGTCGCGGAGGTTTCCTGCCATATATTTT.

This chain joins TRBV13 and TRBJ2-2; D is perhaps TRBD2 (5 bases). The V and J ends lost 5 bases and 4 bases respectively, with 11 bases between them. This CDR3 region has 14 residues. Germline assignment: CDR1 PRHDT and CDR2 FYEKMQ (reference sequence). CDR3 DNA: TGTGCCAGCAGCCCACGACGGGGCACCGGGGAGCTGTTTTTT. As protein: CASSPRRGTGELFF.

The chain uses TRBV9 and TRBJ1-1; D is unresolved. The CDR3 has 15 amino acids. In germline, CDR1 is SGDLS, CDR2 YYNGEE. V dropped 0 bases and J dropped 7 bases, with 16 bases sitting between them. The CDR3 nucleotides are TGTGCCAGCAGCGTAGACCTGGGGATGGGAATTGAAGCTTTCTTT. Amino acids: CASSVDLGMGIEAFF.

The V call is TRBV29-1, the J call TRBJ1-2, with a weak D call TRBD1 (5 bases). With 6 bases removed from V and 6 bases from J, the gap between germline ends came to 11 bases. Germline lookup yields CDR1 SQVTM and CDR2 ANQGSEA. The CDR3 is 11 amino acids. This chain's CDR3 is CSVRDRDGYTF. CDR3 DNA sequence: TGCAGCGTAAGAGACAGAGATGGCTACACCTTC.

This clone was observed a handful of times. The chain couples TRBV6-1 to TRBJ1-5; 7 positions match TRBD1. The CDR3 contains 13 residues. Germline loops: CDR1 MNHNS, CDR2 SASEGT. Trimming cost V 8 bases and J 7 bases; bases outside gene matches: 8. The CDR3 spells CASGSGGRQPQHF. CDR3 bases: TGTGCCAGCGGTTCAGGGGGGCGGCAGCCCCAGCATTTT.

The chain recombines TRBV5-6 with TRBJ2-2; no clear D gene. Germline lookup yields CDR1 SGHDT and CDR2 YYEEEE. Trimming took 4 bases from V and 4 from J, leaving 8 bases between them. The CDR3 is 13 residues long. The CDR3 sequence: CASSAGSTGELFF. The DNA of the CDR3 is TGTGCCAGCAGCGCCGGTTCCACCGGGGAGCTGTTTTTT.

J is TRBJ2-7 and V is TRBV5-4; weak D call: TRBD1 (6 bases). The CDR3 contains 13 residues. Trimming removed 4 bases from V and 3 bases from J, with 11 bases in between. Germline CDR1 and CDR2: SGHNT and YYREEE (reference sequence). The CDR3 sequence is CASSDSGVYEQYF. CDR3 nucleotides: TGTGCCAGCAGCGATTCAGGGGTCTACGAGCAGTACTTC.

The chain recombines TRBV6-1 with TRBJ2-3, with D hard to call. Germline-derived CDR1 and CDR2 are MNHNS and SASEGT. The CDR3 is 15 residues long. V was shortened by 7 bases and J by 0 bases, with 14 bases between the two germline ends. This CDR3 is CASTPTPGSTDTQYF. CDR3 bases: TGTGCCAGCACCCCCACCCCCGGTAGCACAGATACGCAGTATTTT.

This clone was recorded only once. This chain joins TRBV5-1 and TRBJ2-7, with D perhaps TRBD2 (6 bases). Trimming cost V 0 bases and J 0 bases, with 10 bases left between them. Germline assignment: CDR1 SGHRS and CDR2 YFSETQ. The CDR3 spans 15 residues. The CDR3 bases are TGCGCCAGCAGCTTGGGTGGCGGGAACTCCTACGAGCAGTACGTC. Its protein product is CASSLGGGNSYEQYV.

This sequence joins TRBV2 and TRBJ2-7, with 9 bases lining up with TRBD1. J gave up 3 bases and V 6 bases, and 9 bases lay outside the gene matches. The CDR3 sequence is 15 residues long. From germline, CDR1 is SNHLY and CDR2 FYNNEI. CDR3 coding DNA: TGTGCCAGCAGGCTCCGGGACAGGGCCAGCTACGAGCAGTACGTC. It specifies CASRLRDRASYEQYV.

V is TRBV27 and J is TRBJ2-3; D ambiguous. There are 14 residues in the CDR3. Germline CDR1 is MNHEY and CDR2 is SMNVEV (reference sequence). The V end was cut by 2 bases, the J end by 5 bases, with 11 bases between. The CDR3 sequence is CASSLGVGIDTQYF. CDR3 coding DNA: TGTGCCAGCAGTTTAGGGGTAGGGATAGATACGCAGTATTTT.

The rearrangement joins TRBV6-5 to TRBJ2-5, with D unresolved. Per the germline V gene, CDR1 is MNHEY and CDR2 is SVGAGI. Trimming pared 6 bases from V and 4 bases from J, leaving 15 bases between. The CDR3 consists of 14 residues. The CDR3 coding sequence is TGTGCCAGCAGGCGCCCCAGGCCTGGAGAGACCCAGTACTTC. It codes for CASRRPRPGETQYF.

There are a few counts of this clone. This chain joins TRBV7-9 and TRBJ2-2; D is unresolved. V dropped 2 bases and J dropped 1 base, with 14 bases sitting between them. Germline V gene lookup returns CDR1 SEHNR and CDR2 FQNEAQ (reference sequence). CDR3 size: 17 residues. As DNA, the CDR3 is TGTGCCAGCAGCTTACCCCAACAGAGGTTGAACACCGGGGAGCTGTTTTTT. This translates into CASSLPQQRLNTGELFF.

The chain joins TRBV4-1 to TRBJ1-1; D is unresolved. This CDR3 region has 17 residues. The germline V gene encodes CDR1 MGHRA and CDR2 YSYEKL. V was shortened by 4 bases and J by 1 base, with 19 bases between the two germline ends. CDR3 sequence reads: CASSPKLPEGSNTEAFF. The CDR3 DNA reads as TGCGCCAGCAGCCCCAAACTCCCAGAGGGATCGAACACTGAAGCTTTCTTT.

This sequence joins TRBV27 and TRBJ2-5, with 9 nucleotides matching TRBD1. Germline assignment: CDR1 MNHEY and CDR2 SMNVEV (reference sequence). The CDR3 covers 15 residues. V trimming: 2 bases; J trimming: 5 bases; junction bases outside the gene matches: 6. For the CDR3, the DNA is TGTGCCAGCAGTTTAGGGACAGGGAACGCGGAGACCCAGTACTTC. This gives the protein CASSLGTGNAETQYF.

The chain combines TRBV6-1 with TRBJ1-1, with 9 bases lining up with TRBD1. With V trimmed by 6 bases and J by 5 bases, 7 bases remained unmatched. This CDR3 region has 14 residues. Per the germline V gene, CDR1 is MNHNS and CDR2 is SASEGT. CDR3 DNA sequence: TGTGCCAGCAGAGACGGACAGGGGTATACTGAAGCTTTCTTT. It specifies CASRDGQGYTEAFF.

This clone was seen a few times. The V and J genes are TRBV19 and TRBJ1-1, with D maybe TRBD1 (5 bases). The CDR3 is made up of 13 amino acids. In germline, CDR1 is LNHDA, CDR2 SQIVND (reference sequence). Trimming removed 3 bases at V and 4 bases at J, with 9 bases between. CDR3 sequence: CASSMVGVTEAFF. CDR3 sequence (DNA): TGTGCCAGTAGTATGGTAGGGGTCACTGAAGCTTTCTTT.

CDR3 protein: CASSLSGVDREVGYTF. Written as DNA, the CDR3 is TGTGCCAGCAGTTTAAGTGGAGTGGACAGGGAAGTCGGCTACACCTTC. This chain links TRBV27 with TRBJ1-2, with TRBD1 identical over 8 bases. The CDR3 extends over 16 amino acids. V shed 2 bases and J 8 bases; nucleotides not matched to a gene: 13. Germline V gives CDR1 MNHEY, CDR2 SMNVEV (reference sequence).

This sequence joins TRBV7-9 and TRBJ1-1; D not resolved. Germline V gene sequence: CDR1 SEHNR, CDR2 FQNEAQ (reference sequence). This CDR3 contains 17 residues. V was pared by 5 bases and J by 1 base, with 20 bases between. CDR3 nucleotides: TGTGCCAGCAGCCCCCCCCAGGTGGGAAGGAGGAACACTGAAGCTTTCTTT. It specifies CASSPPQVGRRNTEAFF.

The chain is built from TRBV6-5 and TRBJ1-5; D is possibly TRBD1 (6 bases). Trimming left V 6 bases short and J 7 bases short, with 13 bases between. Germline CDR1 reads MNHEY; CDR2 reads SVGAGI. The CDR3 sequence is 13 residues long. Here the CDR3 reads CASRTTGNQPQHF. The CDR3, as DNA: TGTGCCAGCAGAACCACAGGGAACCAGCCCCAGCATTTT.